This T cell receptor beta chain is from a study of blood T cell repertoires in COVID-19. V dropped 1 base and J dropped 1 base, with 10 bases sitting between them. Germline V lookup: CDR1 SGHTA, CDR2 FQGNSA. This CDR3 is built from 15 residues. TCRdb keeps only in-frame clones here, not all; method: immunoSEQ multiplex PCR. The sample lists 200,000 to 300,000 clones; around nine tenths were seen once. Sample: peripheral blood. The TCR was taken from a man aged 25-45 years with active or convalescent COVID-19. The chain combines TRBV7-2 with TRBJ1-1; D call uncertain. The CDR3 region has the DNA TGTGCCAGCAGCTTAGAGTTTGGAGCGAACACTGAAGCTTTCTTT. It translates to CASSLEFGANTEAFF.